The next 20 T cell receptor beta chains were all read from a single sample in a study of shared clonotypes between healthy human individuals. Sequencing used immunoSEQ multiplex PCR; TCRdb keeps in-frame clones, though not all of them. This sample yields more than 450,000 clones, of which around 74% are seen a single time; roughly 13% belongs to the top ten. Specimen: PBMCs. The receptors shown here come from a woman aged 40 to 50 in good health. Some clones in this sample may be carry-over from other donors' samples.

This chain links TRBV29-1 with TRBJ2-5, with 7 bases lining up with TRBD2. CDR3 length: 15 residues. Per germline, CDR1 SQVTM and CDR2 ANQGSEA. Germline trimming cut 8 bases from V and 2 bases from J; bases unmatched to any gene: 14. CDR3 in DNA: TGCAGCACTCGGTACTTGGCGGGACTACAAGAGACCCAGTACTTC. It yields the protein CSTRYLAGLQETQYF.

The rearrangement joins TRBV18 to TRBJ2-1; TRBD2 might be the D (6 bases). CDR1 KGHSH and CDR2 LQKENI come from the germline V gene. V gave up 3 bases and J gave up 3 bases, with 18 bases separating them. The CDR3 is 17 residues long. The CDR3 protein is CASSPSGWEMGYNEQFF. The CDR3 DNA reads TGTGCCAGCTCACCCAGCGGGTGGGAGATGGGCTACAATGAGCAGTTCTTC.

This clone was counted only a few times. This rearrangement joins TRBV7-2 to TRBJ2-7; D is unresolved. The germline gives CDR1 SGHTA, CDR2 FQGNSA. The germline V and J ends were trimmed by 3 bases and 6 bases, with 9 bases remaining between them. CDR3 length equals 12 residues. CDR3 sequence (DNA): TGTGCCAGCAGCTTTCCCCAGCGCGAGCAGTACTTC. As protein: CASSFPQREQYF.

The rearrangement joins TRBV11-3 to TRBJ2-2; D is unclear. Trimming left V 0 bases short and J 5 bases short, with 1 base between. The CDR3 extends over 12 amino acids. The V gene's germline CDR1 is SGHNT and CDR2 YENEEA. The CDR3 DNA follows: TGTGCCAGCAGCTTAGAAACCGGGGAGCTGTTTTTT. Its protein is CASSLETGELFF.

As regards this clone: At the DNA level, this CDR3 is encoded by other sequences in the same sample as well. The genes are TRBV6-1 and TRBJ1-5, with D hard to call. Trimming took 0 bases from V and 0 from J, leaving 6 bases between them. CDR1 and CDR2 (germline): MNHNS, SASEGT. The CDR3 runs to 15 residues. The CDR3 reads CASSEAGHSNQPQHF. The CDR3 bases are TGTGCCAGCAGTGAAGCGGGTCATAGCAATCAGCCCCAGCATTTT.

This clone appeared a single time. The chain joins TRBV6-6 to TRBJ1-5; D is uncertain. The V and J ends lost 6 bases and 11 bases respectively, with 8 bases between them. This CDR3 contains 10 residues. The germline gives CDR1 MNHNY, CDR2 SVGAGI (reference sequence). The CDR3 here is CASSARSQHF. The CDR3 nucleotides read TGTGCCAGCAGCGCCAGGTCCCAGCATTTT.

The rearrangement links TRBV6-6 to TRBJ2-3; possible D gene TRBD2, 6 bases. Deletions cut 3 bases from V and 1 base from J, with 11 bases between. Germline V lookup: CDR1 MNHNY, CDR2 SVGAGI (reference sequence). The CDR3 covers 15 residues. This CDR3 reads CASSYTGEGTDTQYF. As DNA, the CDR3 is TGTGCCAGCAGTTATACGGGAGAGGGCACAGATACGCAGTATTTT.

The CDR3 DNA follows: TGTGCCAGTAGTATACTAGCGGGAGATGAGACCCAGTACTTC. Translating gives CASSILAGDETQYF. This chain links TRBV19 with TRBJ2-5; TRBD2 agrees at 10 bases. The J segment lost 5 bases and the V segment lost 2 bases, leaving 2 bases of the junction unmatched. This CDR3 has 14 amino acids. Germline V lookup: CDR1 LNHDA, CDR2 SQIVND (reference sequence).

This rearrangement joins TRBV11-2 to TRBJ2-5, with TRBD2 matching over 7 bases. This CDR3 contains 15 residues. The V gene's germline CDR1 is SGHAT and CDR2 FQNNGV. V shed 1 base, J shed 2 bases, and the junction held 4 bases outside the gene matches. The CDR3 DNA is TGTGCCAGCAGCTTAGGCGGGAGACGACAAGAGACCCAGTACTTC. Translating gives CASSLGGRRQETQYF.

Notes on this clone: Other DNA sequences from this sample encode an identical CDR3 as well. V usage is TRBV5-1 and J usage is TRBJ1-2, with D unclear. The V end was cut by 0 bases, the J end by 0 bases, with 6 bases between. Per germline, CDR1 SGHRS and CDR2 YFSETQ. The CDR3 extends over 14 amino acids. CDR3 nucleotide sequence: TGCGCCAGCAGCTTGGAGTCCCCTAACTATGGCTACACCTTC. Residues: CASSLESPNYGYTF.

This clone was recorded a few times. The V gene is TRBV7-9, the J gene TRBJ1-1, with 11 bases matching TRBD1. Trimming at V came to 5 bases and at J to 0 bases, leaving 2 bases not matched to a gene. Germline lookup yields CDR1 SEHNR and CDR2 FQNEAQ (reference sequence). The CDR3 runs 15 residues. The CDR3 bases are TGTGCCAGCAGCCCGGGACAGGGGGTGAACACTGAAGCTTTCTTT. Translation: CASSPGQGVNTEAFF.

V gene TRBV10-2 combines with J gene TRBJ2-1; 8 bases agree with TRBD1. This CDR3 is 15 amino acids long. Germline V gene sequence: CDR1 WSHSY, CDR2 SAAADI. V trimming: 6 bases; J trimming: 0 bases; junction bases outside the gene matches: 4. For the CDR3, the DNA is TGCGCCAGCAGCCGACAGGGGAACTCCTACAATGAGCAGTTCTTC. This translates into CASSRQGNSYNEQFF.

This clone has only one observation. The genes are TRBV28 and TRBJ1-5; unclear D gene. V lost 3 bases and J 4 bases, leaving 13 bases between the germline ends. CDR1 is MDHEN, CDR2 SYDVKM, per germline. The CDR3 consists of 15 residues. The CDR3 region has the DNA TGTGCCAGCAGTTTGGCCGGGAGGAAGAATCAGCCCCAGCATTTT. Protein product: CASSLAGRKNQPQHF.

The chain links TRBV18 to TRBJ2-7; perhaps TRBD2 as D (5 bases). The CDR3 has 16 residues. V gave up 0 bases and J gave up 3 bases, with 15 bases separating them. CDR1 is KGHSH and CDR2 is LQKENI in the germline V gene. The CDR3 protein is CASSPPGVLASYEQYF. The CDR3, as DNA: TGTGCCAGCTCACCACCCGGGGTCTTAGCTAGCTACGAGCAGTACTTC.

This chain uses TRBV9 with TRBJ2-1; TRBD2 aligns across 9 bases. In germline, CDR1 is SGDLS, CDR2 YYNGEE. The CDR3 contains 15 residues. V lost 6 bases, J lost 9 bases, and 13 bases stayed unmatched. The CDR3: CASTPSAGGPGEQFF. CDR3 DNA sequence: TGTGCCAGCACCCCGTCGGCGGGAGGGCCCGGTGAGCAGTTCTTC.

This clone was observed many times. The chain carries TRBV4-1 and TRBJ1-2; the D is unclear. V gave up 0 bases and J gave up 3 bases, with 20 bases separating them. The CDR3 spans 18 residues. CDR1 is MGHRA and CDR2 is YSYEKL in the germline V gene. CDR3 nucleotides: TGCGCCAGCAGCCAAGAGTTGTTTGTGGAGGGATTCCACTATGGCTACACCTTC. This translates into CASSQELFVEGFHYGYTF.

The chain carries TRBV27 and TRBJ2-3; D unclear. V lost 0 bases and J 2 bases, leaving 18 bases between the germline ends. This CDR3 is built from 18 residues. Germline loops: CDR1 MNHEY, CDR2 SMNVEV (reference sequence). CDR3: CASSLSAPDGLNTDTQYF. The DNA of the CDR3 is TGTGCCAGCAGTTTATCTGCCCCGGACGGATTAAACACAGATACGCAGTATTTT.

V and J are TRBV2 and TRBJ2-1; 11 bases map to TRBD1. The CDR3 runs 16 residues. The germline V gene encodes CDR1 SNHLY and CDR2 FYNNEI. V dropped 5 bases and J dropped 3; count of bases not matched to a gene: 6. CDR3 loop: CASSPVGQGVYNEQFF. DNA of the CDR3: TGTGCCAGCAGTCCAGTGGGACAGGGGGTCTACAATGAGCAGTTCTTC.

This clone occurred once. The chain combines TRBV19 with TRBJ2-3; 9 nucleotides line up with TRBD2. This CDR3 spans 15 amino acids. CDR1 and CDR2 (germline): LNHDA, SQIVND (reference sequence). V trimming: 5 bases; J trimming: 4 bases; junction bases outside the gene matches: 7. CDR3 bases: TGTGCCAGTAGTTCCTGGACTAGCGTGGCAGATACGCAGTATTTT. This sequence encodes CASSSWTSVADTQYF.

The rearrangement joins TRBV28 to TRBJ1-1; D call uncertain. CDR3 length: 17 residues. Trimming stripped 2 bases from V and 8 bases from J, with 24 bases between. From germline, CDR1 is MDHEN and CDR2 SYDVKM. CDR3 amino acids: CASSLQYGSVTHPEAFF. The CDR3 DNA reads TGTGCCAGCAGTTTACAGTACGGGTCCGTAACCCATCCCGAAGCTTTCTTT.